This TCR beta chain was recorded in a study of shared clonotypes between healthy human individuals. Study-level information: Per-donor plates numbered three CD4 naive, three CD4 memory, two CD8 naive and one CD8 memory. Whole-study results and caveats: Four donors shared roughly 5% of their naive CD4 clonotypes.

Method: immunoSEQ multiplex PCR; TCRdb's copy keeps in-frame clones and lacks some. The top ten clones hold under 2% of a sample with about 2.2 million clones, 93% of them seen once. CDR3 size: 17 residues. V gave up 0 bases and J gave up 4 bases, with 16 bases separating them. Germline lookup yields CDR1 LGHNA and CDR2 YSLEER. As defined, naive CD8 cells were CD45RO-negative and positively selected for CCR7, with terminally differentiated effector memory CD45RA+ cells excluded. Every donor, a Caucasian adult, lived in Nashville, Tennessee. Worth noting for this clone: Its specificity is unknown.

The chain links TRBV4-3 to TRBJ2-4; D not certain. This clonotype was sampled from a young man in good health. Some clones in this sample may be carry-over from other donors' samples. Sequences were obtained from naive CD8+ T cells from PBMCs. The CDR3 coding sequence is TGCGCCAGCAGCCAAGATTCCGCAGGACGGTTGAAAAACATTCAGTACTTC. The encoded protein is CASSQDSAGRLKNIQYF.